These 3 T cell receptor beta chains came from one sample sequenced in a study of Ad26.COV2.S vaccination and SARS-CoV-2 variants. Treatment specified: about 20 received Ad26.COV2.S at low or high dose, single or two shots; 5 received placebo; per-sample allocation not given. Following the first vaccine or placebo injection, samples were taken on day 63. Clones were read by immunoSEQ multiplex PCR, and TCRdb kept only the in-frame ones, dropping some. There are 250,000 or so clones in the sample; around 88% occur only once, and roughly 3% lies in the top ten. The source material was peripheral blood, sampled in a trial of Ad26.COV2.S vaccine versus placebo. The receptors were sampled from a person between 18 and 59 years old who received the Ad26.COV2.S COVID-19 vaccine or a placebo.

This chain connects TRBV5-4 to TRBJ1-2; D might be TRBD1 (6 bases). CDR1 and CDR2 from the germline V gene are SGHNT and YYREEE (reference sequence). V lost 1 base to trimming and J lost 8 bases, with 12 bases between them. The CDR3 consists of 13 residues. The chain's CDR3 is CASSLRGERGYTF. CDR3 DNA sequence: TGTGCCAGCAGCTTGAGGGGGGAGCGGGGCTACACCTTC.

This chain links TRBV4-2 with TRBJ1-1; a possible D gene is TRBD1 (6 bases). The CDR3 contains 17 residues. Germline assignment: CDR1 LGHNA and CDR2 YNFKEQ. The V end lost 2 bases, the J end lost 1 base, and 17 bases lay between the germline ends. CDR3 coding DNA: TGTGCCAGCAGCCAAAGGGAGTCGGGACATGCGAACACTGAAGCTTTCTTT. Protein product: CASSQRESGHANTEAFF.

V gene TRBV25-1 combines with J gene TRBJ2-1, with D unclear. The germline V gene encodes CDR1 MGHDK and CDR2 SYGVNS. Trimming stripped 9 bases from V and 10 bases from J, with 16 bases between. The CDR3 spans 12 residues. The CDR3 coding sequence is TGTGCCAGTATCGGAACTAATTGGGAGCAGTTCTTC. This gives the protein CASIGTNWEQFF.